This T cell receptor (beta chain) was profiled in a study of shared clonotypes between healthy human individuals. The V end lost 4 bases, the J end lost 4 bases, and 10 bases lay between the germline ends. From germline, CDR1 is LNHNV and CDR2 YYDKDF (reference sequence). The CDR3 is 13 residues long. Terminally differentiated effector memory CD45RA+ cells were excluded from the naive CD8 cells, which were CD45RO-negative and positively selected for CCR7. Deep level was the assay's run setting. Sequencing was performed with immunoSEQ multiplex PCR; in TCRdb, only in-frame clones are kept and a portion is missing. This sample has about 1.9 million clones, with just over 90% found just once.

The sample taken for sequencing was naive CD8+ T cells from PBMCs. The TCR sequence derives from a man aged 18 to 30 in good health. Some clones in this sample may be carry-over from other donors' samples. This chain joins TRBV15 and TRBJ1-1; no reliable D call. CDR3 sequence: CATSIKKGTEAFF. The CDR3 nucleotides are TGTGCCACCAGCATAAAGAAGGGCACTGAAGCTTTCTTT.